These 15 T cell receptor beta chains came from one sample sequenced in a study of identical twins. Each CDR3 protein is one row after TCRdb ran MiXCR on the 5' RACE reads. Of around 570,000 distinct CDR3 sequences listed, roughly 9.9% were seen once; the top ten hold roughly 3%. The data also belong to a second study, concerning yellow fever vaccine responses in identical twins.

The sample taken for sequencing was PBMCs. Receptors originate from a woman under 30 in good health.

CDR3 in amino acids: CADPAEVSYEQYF. In DNA form, the CDR3 reads TGCGCCGACCCGGCCGAGGTCTCTTACGAGCAGTACTTC. V gene TRBV5-1 combines with J gene TRBJ2-7; D remains unclear. Per germline, CDR1 SGHRS and CDR2 YFSETQ. Between the trimmed V and J ends, which lost 10 bases and 4 bases, there was a span of 18 bases. This CDR3 region has 13 residues.

The V gene is TRBV12-5, the J gene TRBJ2-7, with TRBD2 matching 12 bases. The germline V gene encodes CDR1 LGHNT and CDR2 FRNRAP. J lost 3 bases, V lost 0 bases, and 0 bases had no gene match. CDR3 length: 15 amino acids. The CDR3 DNA reads TGTGCTAGTGGTTTGGTGACTAGCGGGAGCTACGAGCAGTACTTC. This codes for CASGLVTSGSYEQYF.

In its sample, this clonotype was seen many times. This chain uses TRBV9 with TRBJ2-1; D might be TRBD2 (6 bases). CDR3 length: 15 residues. Between the trimmed V and J ends, which lost 2 bases and 0 bases, there was a span of 9 bases. In germline, CDR1 is SGDLS, CDR2 YYNGEE. The CDR3: CASSVGGFSYNEQFF. CDR3 DNA: TGTGCCAGCAGCGTCGGGGGTTTCTCCTACAATGAGCAGTTCTTC.

This clonotype occurred a few times. The rearrangement links TRBV27 to TRBJ2-3; tentatively, D is TRBD1 (6 bases). Trimming removed 5 bases at V and 6 bases at J, with 18 bases between. CDR1 MNHEY and CDR2 SMNVEV come from the germline V gene (reference sequence). The CDR3 extends over 15 amino acids. As DNA, the CDR3 is TGTGCCAGCAGTACACTACAGGGTTTTGGCGATACGCAGTATTTT. Translating gives CASSTLQGFGDTQYF.

A few counts support this clonotype. The rearrangement joins TRBV20-1 to TRBJ2-5, with D possibly TRBD2 on 7 matching bases. Germline V gene sequence: CDR1 DFQATT, CDR2 SNEGSKA (reference sequence). The CDR3 is 17 amino acids. The V end lost 6 bases, the J end lost 5 bases, and 28 bases lay between the germline ends. The CDR3 coding sequence is TGCAGTGCGCCCAGGGGCCGTTGGGGGGGCCTTGGTGAGACCCAGTACTTC. This translates into CSAPRGRWGGLGETQYF.

This clonotype was recorded many times. The chain couples TRBV12-3 or TRBV12-4 to TRBJ1-5, with a possible D match to TRBD1 (5 bases). Trimming removed 6 bases at V and 5 bases at J, with 11 bases between. The CDR3 runs to 13 residues. The chain's CDR3 is CASSFDSDQPQHF. The CDR3 coding sequence is TGTGCCAGCAGCTTTGACAGCGATCAGCCCCAGCATTTT.

This chain uses TRBV24-1 with TRBJ2-5; weak D call: TRBD1 (5 bases). The CDR3 loop spans 13 amino acids. The V end lost 9 bases, the J end lost 2 bases, and 12 bases lay between the germline ends. CDR1 and CDR2 (germline): KGHDR, SFDVKD. This CDR3 reads CATRAAGQETQYF. CDR3 in DNA: TGTGCCACCCGGGCCGCAGGGCAAGAGACCCAGTACTTC.

V gene TRBV10-3 combines with J gene TRBJ2-1; D ambiguous. The CDR3 is made up of 12 amino acids. V was cut by 2 bases and J by 7 bases, with 6 bases left in between. From germline, CDR1 is ENHRY and CDR2 SYGVKD. Here the CDR3 reads CAISEIGNEQFF. The CDR3 nucleotides are TGTGCCATCAGTGAGATCGGGAATGAGCAGTTCTTC.

J is TRBJ1-5 and V is TRBV20-1, with TRBD1 matching over 7 bases. This CDR3 contains 15 residues. Germline CDR1 and CDR2: DFQATT and SNEGSKA (reference sequence). Trimming removed 6 bases from V and 2 bases from J; junction bases left unmatched: 10. The CDR3 nucleotides read TGCAGTGCCAGCCCGAAAACAGGGGGCAATCAGCCCCAGCATTTT. It is translated as CSASPKTGGNQPQHF.

V is TRBV12-3 or TRBV12-4 and J is TRBJ1-5, with TRBD1 identical over 7 bases. V lost 6 bases and J lost 4; bases outside the gene matches: 6. The CDR3 spans 14 residues. Here the CDR3 DNA reads TGTGCCAGCAGCGGGACAGCAAGTAATCAGCCCCAGCATTTT. This codes for CASSGTASNQPQHF.

This clonotype was seen ten or more times. The chain recombines TRBV4-2 with TRBJ2-1; 15 positions agree with TRBD2. Germline CDR1 reads LGHNA; CDR2 reads YNFKEQ. The CDR3 spans 20 residues. With 4 bases clipped from V and 7 bases from J, the junction kept 17 bases outside the gene matches. CDR3 protein: CASSRSTGPGLAGGGNEQFF. CDR3 DNA: TGTGCCAGCAGCCGCTCGACAGGGCCGGGACTAGCGGGAGGAGGGAATGAGCAGTTCTTC.

Comment on this clonotype: An end of the junction does not agree with germline; a read error may underlie this. The genes are TRBV7-2 and TRBJ2-3; TRBD1 might be the D (6 bases). CDR3 length: 16 amino acids. Looked up from germline, CDR1 is SGHTA and CDR2 is FQGNSA. Written as DNA, the CDR3 is TGTGCCAGCAGCGCCTACAGGGTTCCTAGCACAGATACGCAGTGTTTT. It is translated as CASSAYRVPSTDTQCF.

Many counts were recorded for this clonotype. The chain is built from TRBV11-2 and TRBJ2-7; 13 nucleotides match TRBD2. The CDR3 is made up of 19 amino acids. In germline, CDR1 is SGHAT, CDR2 FQNNGV. With V trimmed by 5 bases and J by 8 bases, 21 bases remained unmatched. CDR3 bases: TGTGCCAGCAGCCTACAAAAGGGACTAGCGGGGATGAGGTTGAATCAGCAGTACTTC. Translation gives CASSLQKGLAGMRLNQQYF.

This rearrangement joins TRBV6-2 or TRBV6-3 to TRBJ2-2; weak D call: TRBD2 (5 bases). CDR1 and CDR2 (germline): MNHEY, SVGEGT. Trimming pared 2 bases from V and 3 bases from J, leaving 16 bases between. The CDR3 length is 17 residues. For the CDR3, the DNA is TGTGCCAGCAGTTACCCTATGGGGAGCGTCGACACCGGGGAGCTGTTTTTT. It encodes CASSYPMGSVDTGELFF.

CDR3 nucleotide sequence: TGTGCCAGCAGCCAGAATGAGGTCCACGAGCAGTACTTC. Encoded protein: CASSQNEVHEQYF. The chain combines TRBV4-2 with TRBJ2-7; D not resolved. Germline V gene lookup returns CDR1 LGHNA and CDR2 YNFKEQ. Trimming removed 3 bases at V and 5 bases at J, with 11 bases between. This CDR3 contains 13 residues.